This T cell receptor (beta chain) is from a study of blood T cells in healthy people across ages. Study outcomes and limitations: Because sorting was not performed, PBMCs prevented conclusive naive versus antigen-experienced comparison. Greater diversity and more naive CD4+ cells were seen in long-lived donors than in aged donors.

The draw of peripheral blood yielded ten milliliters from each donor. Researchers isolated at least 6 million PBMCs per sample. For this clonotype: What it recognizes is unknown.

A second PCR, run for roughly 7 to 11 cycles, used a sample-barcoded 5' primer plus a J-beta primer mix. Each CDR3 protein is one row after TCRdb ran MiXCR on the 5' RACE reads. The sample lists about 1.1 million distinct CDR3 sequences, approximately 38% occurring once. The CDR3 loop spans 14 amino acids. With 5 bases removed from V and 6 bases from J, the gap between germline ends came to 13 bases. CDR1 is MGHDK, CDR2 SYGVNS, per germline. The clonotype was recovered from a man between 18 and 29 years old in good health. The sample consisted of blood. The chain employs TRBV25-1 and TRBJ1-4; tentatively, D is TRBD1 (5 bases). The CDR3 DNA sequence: TGTGCCAGCAGTAAGAGGGGACCTGATGAAAAACTGTTTTTT. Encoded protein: CASSKRGPDEKLFF.